These T cell receptor beta chains were read from a single sample in a study of blood T cell repertoires in COVID-19. Repertoires were generated with immunoSEQ multiplex PCR, while TCRdb's copy carries only in-frame clones and drops some. The data contain about 260,000 clones, roughly 90% of them singletons. Input material: peripheral blood. The origin of the receptors is a human donor in a cohort sampled during active COVID-19. The CDR3 runs from the conserved cysteine through the conserved F or W. A D gene is named only where the DNA matches it firmly. Rows may omit the clone size; those that give it use once, few, many or a size class.

size,D,J,V,CDR3,DNA
few,-,TRBJ1-2,TRBV7-9,CASSPRTENGYTF,TGTGCCAGCAGCCCCAGGACAGAGAATGGCTACACCTTC
-,TRBD2,TRBJ2-7,TRBV28,CASSFFSGGRDFEQYF,TGTGCCAGCAGCTTTTTCAGCGGCGGGAGGGATTTCGAGCAGTACTTC
-,-,TRBJ2-3,TRBV6-2/TRBV6-3,CASSSGYTDTQYF,TGTGCCAGCAGTTCCGGGTACACAGATACGCAGTATTTT
-,TRBD2,TRBJ2-1,TRBV10-3,CAISELGTSGRGEQFF,TGTGCCATCAGTGAGTTAGGGACTAGCGGGAGGGGAGAGCAGTTCTTC
-,-,TRBJ2-2,TRBV7-8,CASSPGSGLTGELFF,TGTGCCAGCAGCCCAGGGTCAGGGCTGACCGGGGAGCTGTTTTTT
-,-,TRBJ1-4,TRBV6-6,CASSYPGESEKLFF,TGTGCCAGCAGTTACCCAGGGGAGAGCGAAAAACTGTTTTTT
-,TRBD2,TRBJ2-7,TRBV30,CAPRTSGF,TGTGCCCCGCGGACTAGCGGGTTC
-,-,TRBJ2-7,TRBV11-1,CASSLSLAAYEQYF,TGTGCCAGCAGCTTAAGCCTAGCAGCGTACGAGCAGTACTTC
once,TRBD2,TRBJ2-7,TRBV6-1,CASSEGLAEYEQYF,TGTGCCAGCAGTGAAGGACTAGCAGAGTACGAGCAGTACTTC
-,TRBD1,TRBJ1-5,TRBV5-6,CASSRKGQGAGQPQHF,TGTGCCAGCAGCCGAAAGGGACAGGGGGCGGGTCAGCCCCAGCATTTT
-,-,TRBJ1-5,TRBV7-2,CASSSGAYSNQPQHF,TGTGCCAGCAGCTCAGGGGCCTATAGCAATCAGCCCCAGCATTTT
-,TRBD1,TRBJ1-4,TRBV7-9,CASSLSGQGRTNEKLFF,TGTGCCAGCAGCTTAAGCGGACAGGGGCGCACTAATGAAAAACTGTTTTTT
few,-,TRBJ1-2,TRBV11-2,CASSPQVYYGYTF,TGTGCCAGCAGCCCACAGGTATACTATGGCTACACCTTC
-,-,TRBJ1-1,TRBV28,CASSPPSGTEAFF,TGTGCCAGCAGTCCCCCCAGCGGCACTGAAGCTTTCTTT
-,-,TRBJ1-3,TRBV6-2/TRBV6-3,CASSHGIRQGRNTIYF,TGTGCCAGCAGCCACGGGATAAGGCAGGGGAGAAACACCATATATTTT
-,TRBD1,TRBJ2-7,TRBV2,CASSVDRGYEQYF,TGTGCCAGCAGTGTTGACAGGGGTTACGAGCAGTACTTC
-,-,TRBJ2-7,TRBV7-6,CASSLVREENEQYF,TGTGCCAGCAGCTTAGTCAGGGAAGAAAACGAGCAGTACTTC
-,-,TRBJ1-2,TRBV3-1/TRBV3-2,CASSSESRRPSYGYTF,TGTGCCAGCAGCAGCGAATCAAGACGGCCCTCCTATGGCTACACCTTC
-,-,TRBJ2-5,TRBV7-2,CASSFPGSGGETQYF,TGTGCCAGCAGCTTCCCGGGTTCCGGCGGCGAGACCCAGTACTTC
-,-,TRBJ2-4,TRBV11-3,CASSLQGGHIQYF,TGTGCCAGCAGCTTACAGGGAGGTCACATTCAGTACTTC
-,-,TRBJ1-1,TRBV28,CASSFPGLNTEAFF,TGTGCCAGCAGTTTCCCAGGATTGAACACTGAAGCTTTCTTT
-,-,TRBJ1-3,TRBV30,CAWSGGGPGNTIYF,TGTGCCTGGAGTGGTGGAGGCCCTGGAAACACCATATATTTT
once,TRBD2,TRBJ2-5,TRBV2,CASSEGREGETQYF,TGTGCCAGCAGTGAAGGGAGGGAGGGGGAGACCCAGTACTTC
-,-,TRBJ2-5,TRBV27,CASSPTYARETQYF,TGTGCCAGCAGTCCAACTTATGCGAGAGAGACCCAGTACTTC
-,-,TRBJ1-2,TRBV12-3/TRBV12-4,CASSRDRIYGYTF,TGTGCCAGCAGTAGAGACAGGATCTATGGCTACACCTTC
once,-,TRBJ1-1,TRBV27,CASSLMAGTEAFF,TGTGCCAGCAGTTTAATGGCGGGGACTGAAGCTTTCTTT
few,-,TRBJ1-2,TRBV24-1,CATSASGTF,TGTGCCACCAGTGCTTCCGGGACCTTC
-,-,TRBJ1-2,TRBV20-1,CSAGDRSYGYTF,TGCAGTGCTGGTGACAGGTCGTATGGCTACACCTTC
-,-,TRBJ1-4,TRBV18,CASSRTGTPNEKLFF,TGTGCCAGCTCACGGACCGGGACACCCAATGAAAAACTGTTTTTT
few,TRBD1,TRBJ1-1,TRBV28,CASRTGLNTEAFF,TGTGCCAGCAGGACAGGGCTTAACACTGAAGCTTTCTTT
-,-,TRBJ1-2,TRBV6-5,CASRQTGHTYGYTF,TGTGCCAGCAGACAGACAGGACATACCTATGGCTACACCTTC